The 16 T cell receptor beta chains below were found in one sample sequenced in a study of CD8 T cells in ankylosing spondylitis. Study results and caveats: About 8 highly homologous variants made up a TCR beta motif that seemed to typify ankylosing spondylitis blood.

No antigen is known for these receptors. TCRdb redid the calling of the 5' RACE reads with MiXCR, one entry per CDR3 protein. The table records about 750,000 distinct CDR3 sequences, over 15% of them present only once. The specimen was blood, either unsorted or a sorted T cell fraction (not recorded which). The receptor source for this set is a male donor with ankylosing spondylitis.

V usage is TRBV27 and J usage is TRBJ2-3, with D possibly matching TRBD2 (5 bases). The germline V gene encodes CDR1 MNHEY and CDR2 SMNVEV (reference sequence). This CDR3 has 16 residues. V lost 1 base and J lost 0, with 11 bases in between. This CDR3 reads CASSLLPGESTDTQYF. CDR3 nucleotides: TGTGCCAGCAGTTTATTGCCTGGGGAGAGCACAGATACGCAGTATTTT.

A few counts support this clonotype. The chain combines TRBV20-1 with TRBJ1-4, with D maybe TRBD1 (6 bases). CDR1 is DFQATT, CDR2 SNEGSKA, per germline (reference sequence). The ends were cut back, 1 base at V and 8 bases at J, with 11 bases in the middle. The CDR3 runs to 13 residues. CDR3 residues: CSARAGAREKLFF. CDR3 nucleotides: TGCAGTGCTAGAGCGGGGGCTCGGGAAAAACTGTTTTTT.

This clonotype was recorded a few times. The CDR3 region has the DNA TGCAGCGTGCCCTTTATACGCACAGATACGCAGTATTTT. Translation: CSVPFIRTDTQYF. The gene calls are TRBV29-1 and TRBJ2-3; no clear D. CDR3 length: 13 amino acids. V lost 6 bases and J 1 base, leaving 11 bases between the germline ends. CDR1 is SQVTM, CDR2 ANQGSEA, per germline.

This clonotype was observed a few times. The V and J genes are TRBV12-3 or TRBV12-4 and TRBJ2-1; D is unclear. Trimming shortened V by 3 bases and J by 4 bases, and 7 bases separated the two germline ends. CDR3 length equals 13 residues. The CDR3 loop is CASSFGPYNEQFF. CDR3 nucleotides: TGTGCCAGCAGTTTCGGGCCATACAATGAGCAGTTCTTC.

This clonotype was detected a few times. This chain links TRBV28 with TRBJ1-1; maybe TRBD1 (5 bases). The V and J ends lost 5 bases and 5 bases respectively, with 15 bases between them. Germline V CDR1 and CDR2: MDHEN, SYDVKM. This CDR3 is built from 14 residues. CDR3 protein: CASSQTDELTEAFF. The DNA of the CDR3 is TGTGCCAGCAGTCAGACAGACGAACTAACTGAAGCTTTCTTT.

This clonotype was observed many times. The rearrangement uses TRBV12-3 or TRBV12-4 and TRBJ1-1, with a weak D call TRBD1 (5 bases). The CDR3 covers 14 residues. Trimming took 5 bases from V and 2 from J, leaving 12 bases between them. The CDR3 DNA reads as TGTGCCAGCAGTCCCGGGGACGGCAACACTGAAGCTTTCTTT. Encoded protein: CASSPGDGNTEAFF.

This chain connects TRBV4-2 to TRBJ2-1, with D perhaps TRBD2 (6 bases). Germline loops: CDR1 LGHNA, CDR2 YNFKEQ. The V and J ends lost 4 bases and 8 bases respectively, with 18 bases between them. This CDR3 spans 15 amino acids. The CDR3 coding sequence is TGTGCCAGCAGCCGCGGGTCCCCGGGGGAGGATGAGCAGTTCTTC. It yields the protein CASSRGSPGEDEQFF.

This clonotype was seen a handful of times. The rearrangement uses TRBV12-3 or TRBV12-4 and TRBJ1-3; D call uncertain. The CDR3 has 15 amino acids. Trimming removed 5 bases at V and 1 base at J, with 12 bases between. CDR3 nucleotide sequence: TGTGCCAGCAGTGCAGCCGGAAGATCTGGAAACACCATATATTTT. This translates into CASSAAGRSGNTIYF.

The chain links TRBV28 to TRBJ2-7; 9 bases match TRBD2. J gave up 0 bases and V 5 bases, and 5 bases lay outside the gene matches. Germline V gene data show CDR1 as MDHEN and CDR2 as SYDVKM. The CDR3 length is 15 residues. CDR3 region: CASSPTSGYSYEQYF. CDR3 DNA sequence: TGTGCCAGCAGTCCGACTAGCGGATACTCCTACGAGCAGTACTTC.

This chain connects TRBV5-6 to TRBJ2-1; D is possibly TRBD2 (7 bases). Germline lookup yields CDR1 SGHDT and CDR2 YYEEEE. This CDR3 is built from 16 residues. Trimming stripped 4 bases from V and 0 bases from J, with 14 bases between. The CDR3 DNA follows: TGTGCCAGCAGCAATTGGGAGGGGGACTCCTACAATGAGCAGTTCTTC. Protein sequence: CASSNWEGDSYNEQFF.

The chain uses TRBV5-5 and TRBJ2-3; D is ambiguous. V was shortened by 1 base and J by 0 bases, with 9 bases between the two germline ends. Germline V lookup: CDR1 SGHKS, CDR2 YYEKEE (reference sequence). The CDR3 consists of 15 residues. The CDR3: CASSLWEASTDTQYF. As DNA, the CDR3 is TGTGCCAGCAGCTTGTGGGAAGCTAGCACAGATACGCAGTATTTT.

This clonotype was picked up a small number of times. The rearrangement links TRBV12-3 or TRBV12-4 to TRBJ2-3; D unresolved. The V end lost 11 bases, the J end lost 1 base, and 4 bases lay between the germline ends. CDR3 length: 10 amino acids. CDR3 residues: CAGCTDTQYF. CDR3 in DNA: TGTGCCGGATGCACAGATACGCAGTATTTT.

The rearrangement links TRBV7-9 to TRBJ1-1; 9 nucleotides match TRBD1. J was trimmed by 1 base and V by 5 bases; bases with no gene match: 8. The CDR3 covers 16 residues. Germline V gene lookup returns CDR1 SEHNR and CDR2 FQNEAQ (reference sequence). The CDR3 sequence: CASSIIGTGTNTEAFF. The CDR3 region has the DNA TGTGCCAGCAGCATAATAGGGACAGGGACGAACACTGAAGCTTTCTTT.

This clonotype has just a few counts. The chain couples TRBV2 to TRBJ2-2, with D possibly TRBD2 on 5 matching bases. The V gene lost 4 bases and the J gene lost 5 bases, with 11 bases spanning the gap. The CDR3 is 14 amino acids. Germline V gene lookup returns CDR1 SNHLY and CDR2 FYNNEI. CDR3 residues: CASSGVRGTGELFF. CDR3 nucleotides: TGTGCCAGCAGTGGGGTTAGAGGGACCGGGGAGCTGTTTTTT.

This clonotype was detected a few times. The rearrangement joins TRBV14 to TRBJ2-5; D not resolved. V lost 4 bases and J 2 bases, leaving 17 bases between the germline ends. The CDR3 has 16 residues. CDR1 is SGHDN and CDR2 is FVKESK in the germline V gene. Written as DNA, the CDR3 is TGTGCCAGCAGCCCCTTTCCAGCTTATGGACAAGAGACCCAGTACTTC. Translating it yields CASSPFPAYGQETQYF.

This clonotype has a handful of counts. The chain recombines TRBV11-2 with TRBJ2-3, with TRBD2 identical over 9 bases. CDR3 size: 15 residues. J gave up 5 bases and V 3 bases, and 6 bases lay outside the gene matches. Germline CDR1 is SGHAT and CDR2 is FQNNGV. CDR3 nucleotide sequence: TGTGCCAGCAGCTTTAGCGGGGGATTGATAGATACGCAGTATTTT. It is translated as CASSFSGGLIDTQYF.